The present TCR beta chain was sequenced within a study of shared clonotypes between healthy human individuals. Points from the study as a whole: Exclusively blood specimens were collected; tissue repertoires likely differ. Sequencing depth was a factor that was expected to affect clonotype sharing among donors.

This CDR3 has 14 amino acids. The germline V gene has CDR1 SQVTM and CDR2 ANQGSEA. V was shortened by 4 bases and J by 4 bases, with 14 bases between the two germline ends. Sequencing was performed with immunoSEQ multiplex PCR; in TCRdb, only in-frame clones are kept and a portion is missing. Of about 480,000 clones in the sample, approximately 79% were seen once. There are many counts of this clone. What it recognizes is unknown. Sequences were obtained from PBMCs. The clonotype comes from a woman between 35 and 50 years old in good health. Some clones in this sample may be carry-over from other donors' samples. J is TRBJ2-1 and V is TRBV29-1; D is perhaps TRBD1 (6 bases). The chain's CDR3 is CSVGLLDRYNEQFF. The CDR3 DNA sequence: TGCAGCGTTGGCCTGTTGGACAGATACAATGAGCAGTTCTTC.